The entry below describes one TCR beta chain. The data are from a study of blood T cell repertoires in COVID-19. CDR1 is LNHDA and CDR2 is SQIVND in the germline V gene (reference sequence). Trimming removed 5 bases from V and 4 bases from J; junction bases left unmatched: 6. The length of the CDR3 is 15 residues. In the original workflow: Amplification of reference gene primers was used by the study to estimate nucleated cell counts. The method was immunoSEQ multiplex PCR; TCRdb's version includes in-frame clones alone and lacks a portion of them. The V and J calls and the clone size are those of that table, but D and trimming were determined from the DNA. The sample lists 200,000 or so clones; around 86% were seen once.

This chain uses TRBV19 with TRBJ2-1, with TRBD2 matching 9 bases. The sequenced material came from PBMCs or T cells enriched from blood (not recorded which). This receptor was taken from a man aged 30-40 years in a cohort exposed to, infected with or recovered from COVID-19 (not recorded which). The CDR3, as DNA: TGTGCCAGTAGTCTGCGGGAGGGCGGTTACAATGAGCAGTTCTTC. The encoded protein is CASSLREGGYNEQFF.